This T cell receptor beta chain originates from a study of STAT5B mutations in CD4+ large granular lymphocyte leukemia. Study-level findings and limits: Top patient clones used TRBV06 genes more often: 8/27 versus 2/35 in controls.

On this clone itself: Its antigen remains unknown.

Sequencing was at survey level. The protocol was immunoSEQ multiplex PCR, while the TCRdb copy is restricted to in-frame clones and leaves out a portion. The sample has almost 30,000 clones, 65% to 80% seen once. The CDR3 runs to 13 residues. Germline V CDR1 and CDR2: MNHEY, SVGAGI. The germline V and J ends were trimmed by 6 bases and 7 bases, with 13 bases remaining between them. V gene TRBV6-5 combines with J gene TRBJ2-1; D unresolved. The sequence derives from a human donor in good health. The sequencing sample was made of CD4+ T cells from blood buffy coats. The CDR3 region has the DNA TGTGCCAGCAGGTTACGGGCAGATAATGAGCAGTTCTTC. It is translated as CASRLRADNEQFF.